This TCR beta chain emerged from a study of cytomegalovirus exposure and HLA in healthy donors. Germline V gives CDR1 SNHLY, CDR2 FYNNEI. V gave up 5 bases and J gave up 0 bases; unmatched junction bases: 4. The CDR3 contains 17 residues. Researchers ran the PCR with 60 Vbeta and 13 Jbeta primers. Only in-frame clones appear in the TCRdb table, and some are missing; sequencing was by immunoSEQ multiplex PCR. The profile shows about 120,000 clones, approximately 78% of them singletons. This sequence originates from a man aged 40-55 years in good health and CMV-seronegative. Material for sequencing was PBMCs. The rearrangement links TRBV2 to TRBJ1-4; 12 bases align to TRBD1. This CDR3 is CASSWDRGRTTNEKLFF. CDR3 DNA: TGTGCCAGCAGTTGGGACAGGGGGCGAACAACTAATGAAAAACTGTTTTTT.